A single sample gave rise to the 29 T cell receptor beta chains below, sequenced in a study of T cell changes during pregnancy in multiple sclerosis. Generated by immunoSEQ multiplex PCR, the TCRdb table keeps only in-frame clones and is missing some. This sample carries some 62,000 clones, about 90% of them seen once, and the ten largest clones take around 2.7%. The specimen comprised peripheral blood, sampled in the second trimester of pregnancy. All receptors derive from a female donor in good health, enrolled as a control in a pregnancy study.

The genes are TRBV28 and TRBJ2-3; D may be TRBD1 (5 bases). CDR1 and CDR2 from the germline V gene are MDHEN and SYDVKM. V was clipped by 1 base and J by 0 bases, with 8 bases between them. The CDR3 has 15 amino acids. The CDR3 coding sequence is TGTGCCAGCAGTTTATACAGGCCTAGCACAGATACGCAGTATTTT. It is translated as CASSLYRPSTDTQYF.

The genes are TRBV6-5 and TRBJ2-3; 10 bases are a match to TRBD2. Looked up from germline, CDR1 is MNHEY and CDR2 is SVGAGI. The CDR3 has 16 residues. The V gene end was trimmed by 4 bases and the J gene end by 5 bases; junction bases not matched to a gene: 9. CDR3 residues: CASSSRASGGRDTQYF. The CDR3, as DNA: TGTGCCAGCAGTTCCCGGGCTAGCGGGGGTAGAGATACGCAGTATTTT.

This clone appeared a single time. The gene calls are TRBV5-6 and TRBJ2-5, with D maybe TRBD1 (5 bases). Germline CDR1 is SGHDT and CDR2 is YYEEEE. V was cut by 4 bases and J by 9 bases, with 19 bases left in between. The CDR3 loop spans 14 amino acids. CDR3 nucleotides: TGTGCCAGCAGCCCCACGGGCTCCAAAGGGGCCCAGTACTTC. Protein product: CASSPTGSKGAQYF.

This rearrangement joins TRBV6-4 to TRBJ2-3, with 13 bases fitting TRBD2. V was clipped by 6 bases and J by 6 bases; unmatched bases: 18. The CDR3 has 19 residues. Per the germline V gene, CDR1 is MRHNA and CDR2 is SNTAGT. DNA for the CDR3: TGTGCCAGCAGCGGTGGGGTTACTAGCGGGAGGGGGGGGTCGGATACGCAGTATTTT. The encoded protein is CASSGGVTSGRGGSDTQYF.

The chain links TRBV11-2 to TRBJ1-3; 9 bases are shared with TRBD1. The V gene end was trimmed by 5 bases and the J gene end by 1 base; junction bases not matched to a gene: 12. There are 18 residues in the CDR3. Germline assignment: CDR1 SGHAT and CDR2 FQNNGV. This chain's CDR3 is CASSPLWGQGTSGNTIYF. The CDR3 region has the DNA TGTGCCAGCAGCCCCCTGTGGGGACAGGGAACTTCTGGAAACACCATATATTTT.

The chain combines TRBV10-3 with TRBJ1-6; unclear D gene. Deletions cut 7 bases from V and 6 bases from J, with 13 bases between. The length of the CDR3 is 14 residues. Germline V gene data show CDR1 as ENHRY and CDR2 as SYGVKD. The CDR3 spells CAIMAGNGNSPLHF. The CDR3 DNA sequence: TGTGCCATCATGGCGGGGAACGGTAATTCACCCCTCCACTTT.

The chain joins TRBV7-3 to TRBJ2-1, with 8 bases identical to TRBD2. The germline gives CDR1 SGHTA, CDR2 FQGTGA. The V and J ends lost 6 bases and 8 bases, in that order; junction bases with no gene match: 9. The CDR3 consists of 14 residues. The chain's CDR3 is CASRLSGGGDEQFF. Written as DNA, the CDR3 is TGTGCCAGCAGGCTCTCCGGGGGGGGCGATGAGCAGTTCTTC.

The chain uses TRBV7-2 and TRBJ2-2; 11 nucleotides line up with TRBD2. The CDR3 is 16 amino acids. CDR1 and CDR2 (germline): SGHTA, FQGNSA. With V trimmed by 4 bases and J by 5 bases, 6 bases remained unmatched. CDR3: CASSSLAGARTGELFF. DNA of the CDR3: TGTGCCAGCAGCTCACTAGCGGGGGCGAGGACCGGGGAGCTGTTTTTT.

The rearrangement uses TRBV27 and TRBJ1-1, with 8 bases lining up with TRBD1. CDR1 and CDR2 from the germline V gene are MNHEY and SMNVEV (reference sequence). The CDR3 sequence is 12 residues long. V shed 6 bases, J shed 7 bases, and the junction held 4 bases outside the gene matches. In DNA, the CDR3 is TGTGCCAGCAGCCGAGACAGGGGTGAAGCTTTCTTT. The encoded protein is CASSRDRGEAFF.

The gene calls are TRBV5-4 and TRBJ1-3; D possibly corresponds to TRBD1 (5 bases). Germline CDR1 and CDR2: SGHNT and YYREEE (reference sequence). The V end was cut by 4 bases, the J end by 1 base, with 12 bases between. This CDR3 contains 15 residues. The CDR3 is CASSPPPGSGNTIYF. CDR3 nucleotides: TGTGCCAGCAGCCCCCCGCCAGGGTCTGGAAACACCATATATTTT.

The chain employs TRBV6-5 and TRBJ2-1, with 8 bases aligning to TRBD2. The V and J ends lost 6 bases and 8 bases, in that order; junction bases with no gene match: 12. From germline, CDR1 is MNHEY and CDR2 SVGAGI. The CDR3 runs 15 residues. CDR3 DNA sequence: TGTGCCAGCAGAGGCGCGGGAGGCCAGCAGGATGAGCAGTTCTTC. Protein: CASRGAGGQQDEQFF.

This CDR3 reads CSAPDNEQFF. The CDR3 DNA reads as TGCAGTGCTCCCGACAATGAGCAGTTCTTC. V usage is TRBV20-1 and J usage is TRBJ2-1, with D hard to call. CDR3 size: 10 residues. Deletions cut 5 bases from V and 5 bases from J, with 4 bases between. Germline V gene lookup returns CDR1 DFQATT and CDR2 SNEGSKA (reference sequence).

The V and J genes are TRBV12-2 and TRBJ1-5; TRBD1 is the table's D call, not checked against the DNA. TRBV12-2 is tagged as a pseudogene. CDR3 size: 16 residues. The CDR3 DNA sequence: TGTGCAAGTCGAGCTAAGCTACAGGCATCCAATCAGCCCCAGCATTTT. This gives the protein CASRAKLQASNQPQHF.

The chain couples TRBV5-1 to TRBJ2-7, with TRBD2 matching over 8 bases. This CDR3 spans 15 amino acids. V lost 0 bases, J lost 3 bases, and 5 bases stayed unmatched. Germline lookup yields CDR1 SGHRS and CDR2 YFSETQ. CDR3 in amino acids: CASSLAPRGVYEQYF. For the CDR3, the DNA is TGCGCCAGCAGCTTGGCCCCGCGGGGGGTCTACGAGCAGTACTTC.

V is TRBV7-2 and J is TRBJ1-5; D ambiguous. Per germline, CDR1 SGHTA and CDR2 FQGNSA. Trimming stripped 1 base from V and 6 bases from J, with 10 bases between. The length of the CDR3 is 14 residues. For the CDR3, the DNA is TGTGCCAGCAGCTTAGACTCAACGAGTCAGCCCCAGCATTTT. Protein product: CASSLDSTSQPQHF.

The chain recombines TRBV28 with TRBJ1-1; 9 bases match TRBD1. The CDR3 runs to 14 residues. CDR1 is MDHEN, CDR2 SYDVKM, per germline. The CDR3 sequence is CATRGQGSNTEAFF. CDR3 nucleotide sequence: TGTGCGACGAGAGGACAGGGGTCGAACACTGAAGCTTTCTTT.

The rearrangement joins TRBV7-3 to TRBJ2-1, with 7 bases that match TRBD2. This CDR3 comprises 14 residues. The ends lost 2 bases at V and 8 bases at J; junction bases unmatched: 6. Germline V gene lookup returns CDR1 SGHTA and CDR2 FQGTGA. Here the CDR3 reads CASSLYGRGDEQFF. The CDR3 bases are TGTGCCAGCAGCTTATACGGTCGGGGGGATGAGCAGTTCTTC.

Only a few counts were recorded for this clone. The V call is TRBV30, the J call TRBJ1-1; no clear D gene. CDR1 and CDR2 (germline): GTSNPN, SVGIG (reference sequence). Trimming stripped 4 bases from V and 2 bases from J, with 11 bases between. This CDR3 spans 13 amino acids. The CDR3 DNA reads as TGTGCCTGGAAGGCTACAGCCAACACTGAAGCTTTCTTT. It translates to CAWKATANTEAFF.

The chain combines TRBV11-2 with TRBJ2-7; 12 bases are shared with TRBD2. The CDR3 length is 16 residues. V lost 5 bases to trimming and J lost 3 bases; unmatched junction nucleotides: 8. The germline CDR1 and CDR2 sequences are SGHAT and FQNNGV. CDR3 coding DNA: TGTGCCAGCAGCCCTAGCGGGAGGGCCCCCAACTACGAGCAGTACTTC. Translation: CASSPSGRAPNYEQYF.

The chain uses TRBV29-1 and TRBJ2-1; TRBD2 agrees at 9 bases. The length of the CDR3 is 14 residues. CDR1 is SQVTM and CDR2 is ANQGSEA in the germline V gene. Trimming at V came to 8 bases and at J to 4 bases, leaving 9 bases not matched to a gene. CDR3 sequence reads: CSYRVAGAYNEQFF. For the CDR3, the DNA is TGCAGCTACCGGGTAGCGGGGGCTTACAATGAGCAGTTCTTC.

J is TRBJ1-3 and V is TRBV6-5, with a possible D match to TRBD1 (6 bases). Trimming removed 5 bases from V and 0 bases from J, with 11 bases in between. The CDR3 is 15 residues long. Germline values: CDR1 MNHEY, CDR2 SVGAGI. Here the CDR3 DNA reads TGTGCCAGCAGTCACGACAGGAGCTCTGGAAACACCATATATTTT. Translated: CASSHDRSSGNTIYF.

V and J are TRBV7-9 and TRBJ1-1; 9 bases map to TRBD1. V shed 5 bases and J 0 bases; nucleotides not matched to a gene: 4. Per the germline V gene, CDR1 is SEHNR and CDR2 is FQNEAQ (reference sequence). The CDR3 length is 15 residues. The CDR3 DNA follows: TGTGCCAGCAGCCCGACAGGGGGGGTGAACACTGAAGCTTTCTTT. Translating gives CASSPTGGVNTEAFF. The full variable domain, completed using reference TRBV7-9 and TRBJ1-1, is DTGVSQNPRHKITKRGQNVTFRCDPISEHNRLYWYRQTLGQGPEFLTYFQNEAQLEKSRLLSDRFSAERPKGSFSTLEIQRTEQGDSAMYLCASSPTGGVNTEAFFGQGTRLTVV.

The chain is built from TRBV4-3 and TRBJ2-1; 8 bases line up with TRBD2. The J segment lost 6 bases and the V segment lost 4 bases, leaving 5 bases of the junction unmatched. CDR1 is LGHNA and CDR2 is YSLEER in the germline V gene. CDR3 length: 14 residues. CDR3 residues: CASSPGLDRNEQFF. DNA for the CDR3: TGCGCCAGCAGCCCGGGACTAGATCGCAATGAGCAGTTCTTC.

This sequence joins TRBV29-1 and TRBJ2-1, with D possibly TRBD2 on 6 matching bases. CDR1 is SQVTM and CDR2 is ANQGSEA in the germline V gene. The CDR3 runs to 13 residues. Deletions cut 5 bases from V and 4 bases from J, with 12 bases between. The chain's CDR3 is CSVWVSGYNEQFF. The CDR3 DNA reads as TGCAGCGTTTGGGTTAGCGGTTACAATGAGCAGTTCTTC.

The chain is built from TRBV7-9 and TRBJ2-3; the match to TRBD1 covers 7 bases. The CDR3 consists of 18 residues. Germline CDR1 and CDR2: SEHNR and FQNEAQ (reference sequence). Unmatched junction bases numbered 16, after V lost 7 bases and J lost 0 bases. The DNA for the CDR3 is TGTGCCAGCACCGTAGGGGCAAAAGGGGGCACGAGCACAGATACGCAGTATTTT. Translating gives CASTVGAKGGTSTDTQYF.

By frequency in the sample, this clone is medium-sized. Here the CDR3 reads CASSGATDTGELFF. CDR3 DNA sequence: TGTGCCAGCAGTGGTGCAACGGACACCGGGGAGCTGTTTTTT. The gene calls are TRBV6-1 and TRBJ2-2; D unclear. V dropped 4 bases and J dropped 3 bases, with 9 bases sitting between them. The CDR3 consists of 14 residues. The germline V gene encodes CDR1 MNHNS and CDR2 SASEGT.

The chain joins TRBV18 to TRBJ2-5, with D perhaps matching TRBD1 (5 bases). Germline CDR1 and CDR2: KGHSH and LQKENI. V lost 4 bases to trimming and J lost 1 base, with 10 bases between them. The CDR3 is 14 amino acids. DNA for the CDR3: TGTGCCAGCTCACTTAGGGGCGCCCAAGAGACCCAGTACTTC. Its translation is CASSLRGAQETQYF.

The gene calls are TRBV13 and TRBJ1-1; D unresolved. The CDR3 spans 13 residues. Trimming pared 5 bases from V and 1 base from J, leaving 8 bases between. CDR1 PRHDT and CDR2 FYEKMQ come from the germline V gene (reference sequence). The CDR3 nucleotides read TGTGCCAGCAGCCGCGGGCCGAACACTGAAGCTTTCTTT. Its protein is CASSRGPNTEAFF.

The chain uses TRBV28 and TRBJ2-1; TRBD1 matches 8 bases. There are 14 residues in the CDR3. The germline V gene encodes CDR1 MDHEN and CDR2 SYDVKM. V gave up 5 bases and J gave up 4 bases; unmatched junction bases: 4. DNA of the CDR3: TGTGCCAGCAGTCCGGGACAGGCATACAATGAGCAGTTCTTC. The encoded protein is CASSPGQAYNEQFF.